This TCR beta chain derives from a study of T cells in Graves' hyperthyroidism and ophthalmopathy. The V end lost 7 bases, the J end lost 9 bases, and 16 bases lay between the germline ends. This CDR3 has 13 residues. Using RNA transcripts as the source, TCR beta CDR3 regions were amplified. First-round RT-PCR targeting the TCR CDR3 was performed with the HTBI primer set. TCRdb itself ran the multiplex PCR reads through MiXCR, one entry per CDR3 protein. The table shows roughly 740,000 distinct CDR3 sequences, with about 17% occurring only once. This clonotype appeared many times. The clonotype was recovered from a man between 18 and 29 years old with Graves' hyperthyroidism. Input material: blood. The genes are TRBV12-3 or TRBV12-4 and TRBJ2-1; D ambiguous. The CDR3 here is CASTHGSMGEQFF. CDR3 DNA sequence: TGTGCCAGCACCCATGGGTCGATGGGTGAGCAGTTCTTC.